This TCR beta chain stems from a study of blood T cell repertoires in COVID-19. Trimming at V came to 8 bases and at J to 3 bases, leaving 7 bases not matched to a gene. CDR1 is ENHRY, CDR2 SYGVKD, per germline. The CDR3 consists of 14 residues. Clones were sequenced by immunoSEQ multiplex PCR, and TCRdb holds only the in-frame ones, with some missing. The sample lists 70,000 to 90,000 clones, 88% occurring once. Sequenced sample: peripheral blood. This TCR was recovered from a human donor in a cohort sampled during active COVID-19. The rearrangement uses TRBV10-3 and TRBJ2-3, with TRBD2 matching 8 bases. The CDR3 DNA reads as TGTGCCATCGGAGCAGCGGGGGCAACAGATACGCAGTATTTT. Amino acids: CAIGAAGATDTQYF.